What follows are 24 T cell receptor beta chains derived from one specimen sequenced in a study of blood T cell repertoires in COVID-19. Assay used: immunoSEQ multiplex PCR; TCRdb lists only in-frame clones, some missing. The table includes 150,000 to 250,000 clones, approximately 85% detected once. The source material was PBMCs or T cells enriched from blood (not recorded which). The receptors were gathered from a man in his forties who had recovered from COVID-19.

This clone occurred a few times. This rearrangement joins TRBV4-2 to TRBJ1-4, with 8 positions matching TRBD1. The CDR3 runs to 15 residues. V gave up 1 base and J gave up 6 bases; unmatched junction bases: 4. Germline V gene data show CDR1 as LGHNA and CDR2 as YNFKEQ. The CDR3 nucleotides are TGTGCCAGCAGCCAAGGATCAGGGGGCGATGAAAAACTGTTTTTT. This gives the protein CASSQGSGGDEKLFF.

The V call is TRBV10-1, the J call TRBJ2-7; D might be TRBD1 (6 bases). Between the trimmed V and J ends, which lost 2 bases and 2 bases, there was a span of 13 bases. This CDR3 has 15 residues. The germline gives CDR1 WNHNN, CDR2 SYGVQD (reference sequence). The CDR3 protein is CASSEKGTGTYEQYF. The CDR3 coding sequence is TGCGCCAGCAGTGAGAAGGGCACAGGGACCTACGAGCAGTACTTC.

The J gene is TRBJ2-3, the V gene TRBV7-6; 8 bases agree with TRBD2. Per the germline V gene, CDR1 is SGHVS and CDR2 is FNYEAQ. The CDR3 consists of 16 residues. The J segment lost 4 bases and the V segment lost 1 base, leaving 7 bases of the junction unmatched. In nucleotides, the CDR3 is TGTGCCAGCAGCTTAGGGAGCGGGAGAGGCCCAGATACGCAGTATTTT. Encoded protein: CASSLGSGRGPDTQYF.

The chain links TRBV18 to TRBJ2-1, with D uncertain. Germline CDR1 reads KGHSH; CDR2 reads LQKENI. V was shortened by 2 bases and J by 0 bases, with 17 bases between the two germline ends. This CDR3 has 18 residues. The CDR3: CASSPRLLYRGSYNEQFF. The CDR3 DNA sequence: TGTGCCAGCTCACCAAGGCTGCTTTATAGAGGCTCCTACAATGAGCAGTTCTTC.

The genes are TRBV29-1 and TRBJ2-3, with a tentative D call TRBD2 (6 bases). This CDR3 spans 14 amino acids. Per germline, CDR1 SQVTM and CDR2 ANQGSEA. Deletions cut 7 bases from V and 0 bases from J, with 14 bases between. The CDR3 DNA reads TGCAGCGGAGGGACTCCAGCTAGCACAGATACGCAGTATTTT. Its protein is CSGGTPASTDTQYF.

This clone was counted between two and nine times. The chain couples TRBV2 to TRBJ2-1; 9 nucleotides line up with TRBD2. In germline, CDR1 is SNHLY, CDR2 FYNNEI. V trimming: 3 bases; J trimming: 8 bases; junction bases outside the gene matches: 17. The CDR3 consists of 18 residues. CDR3: CASSDWGAIAGVKDEQFF. In nucleotides, the CDR3 is TGTGCCAGCAGTGATTGGGGGGCCATAGCGGGAGTTAAAGATGAGCAGTTCTTC. The whole variable domain, remainder taken from reference TRBV2 and TRBJ2-1, is EPEVTQTPSHQVTQMGQEVILRCVPISNHLYFYWYRQILGQKVEFLVSFYNNEISEKSEIFDDQFSVERPDGSNFTLKIRSTKLEDSAMYFCASSDWGAIAGVKDEQFFGPGTRLTVL.

The chain is built from TRBV7-6 and TRBJ1-6, with 10 bases lining up with TRBD1. Germline loops: CDR1 SGHVS, CDR2 FNYEAQ. The CDR3 totals 16 residues. The J segment lost 6 bases and the V segment lost 5 bases, leaving 7 bases of the junction unmatched. The CDR3 region is CASSTYDRGRNSPLHF. The DNA of the CDR3 is TGTGCCAGCAGCACATACGACAGGGGGCGTAATTCACCCCTCCACTTT.

This chain joins TRBV28 and TRBJ1-4; the D gene is possibly TRBD1 (5 bases). Germline values: CDR1 MDHEN, CDR2 SYDVKM. The V gene lost 1 base and the J gene lost 1 base, with 7 bases spanning the gap. The CDR3 has 15 amino acids. The CDR3, as DNA: TGTGCCAGCAGTTTATTGGGGGGAACTAATGAAAAACTGTTTTTT. Protein: CASSLLGGTNEKLFF.

CDR3 protein: CASGAQATEAFF. The CDR3 DNA follows: TGTGCCAGCGGGGCCCAGGCCACTGAAGCTTTCTTT. V gene TRBV2 combines with J gene TRBJ1-1; D is possibly TRBD1 (5 bases). Germline-derived CDR1 and CDR2 are SNHLY and FYNNEI. V lost 8 bases and J lost 4, with 11 bases in between. The CDR3 is made up of 12 amino acids.

The rearrangement links TRBV30 to TRBJ1-4, with D possibly TRBD1 on 5 matching bases. V shed 8 bases and J shed 10 bases, with 26 bases lying between them. The CDR3 spans 15 residues. Looked up from germline, CDR1 is GTSNPN and CDR2 is SVGIG (reference sequence). This chain's CDR3 is CATTGLEAFDGKLFF. The CDR3 DNA reads as TGTGCCACGACGGGACTTGAGGCTTTCGACGGAAAACTGTTTTTT.

The genes are TRBV7-6 and TRBJ2-2; 7 bases are a match to TRBD1. Germline CDR1 and CDR2: SGHVS and FNYEAQ. Trimming at V came to 0 bases and at J to 5 bases, leaving 3 bases not matched to a gene. The CDR3 contains 15 residues. Here the CDR3 reads CASSLADRTTGELFF. DNA for the CDR3: TGTGCCAGCAGCTTAGCGGACAGGACGACCGGGGAGCTGTTTTTT.

The chain has TRBV5-4 and TRBJ2-5; 7 nucleotides match TRBD2. Per the germline V gene, CDR1 is SGHNT and CDR2 is YYREEE (reference sequence). This CDR3 is built from 15 residues. Trimming removed 0 bases from V and 4 bases from J; junction bases left unmatched: 6. This CDR3 reads CASSLGPGEGETQYF. The CDR3 nucleotides read TGTGCCAGCAGCTTGGGGCCCGGGGAGGGAGAGACCCAGTACTTC.

The V gene is TRBV7-3, the J gene TRBJ1-2; perhaps TRBD1 as D (5 bases). Trimming removed 5 bases at V and 5 bases at J, with 18 bases between. The CDR3 contains 15 residues. Germline V CDR1 and CDR2: SGHTA, FQGTGA. DNA of the CDR3: TGTGCCAGCAGCCGAGGAGGGACTGATAATTATGGCTACACCTTC. Amino acids: CASSRGGTDNYGYTF. Looking up the rest from reference TRBV7-3 and TRBJ1-2 gives the full variable domain: GAGVSQTPSNKVTEKGKYVELRCDPISGHTALYWYRQSLGQGPEFLIYFQGTGAADDSGLPNDRFFAVRPEGSVSTLKIQRTERGDSAVYLCASSRGGTDNYGYTFGSGTRLTVV.

V gene TRBV7-2 combines with J gene TRBJ2-5, with 9 bases matching TRBD1. The V gene's germline CDR1 is SGHTA and CDR2 FQGNSA. J was trimmed by 4 bases and V by 4 bases; bases with no gene match: 4. CDR3 size: 14 residues. The CDR3: CASSWGQGGETQYF. CDR3 coding DNA: TGTGCCAGCAGCTGGGGACAGGGCGGAGAGACCCAGTACTTC. The entire variable domain, with the rest obtained from reference TRBV7-2 and TRBJ2-5, is as follows: GAGVSQSPSNKVTEKGKDVELRCDPISGHTALYWYRQSLGQGLEFLIYFQGNSAPDKSGLPSDRFSAERTGGSVSTLTIQRTQQEDSAVYLCASSWGQGGETQYFGPGTRLLVL.

The V call is TRBV18, the J call TRBJ2-1; D is undetermined. CDR1 KGHSH and CDR2 LQKENI come from the germline V gene. The CDR3 has 16 residues. V lost 0 bases and J lost 0, with 9 bases in between. The CDR3 nucleotides read TGTGCCAGCTCACCACCGGCGCGGAGCTCCTACAATGAGCAGTTCTTC. As protein: CASSPPARSSYNEQFF.

This chain links TRBV5-6 with TRBJ1-2; 7 bases line up with TRBD1. The CDR3 contains 16 residues. From germline, CDR1 is SGHDT and CDR2 YYEEEE. V was pared by 0 bases and J by 4 bases, with 9 bases of the junction left unmatched. CDR3 in DNA: TGTGCCAGCAGCTTGGCCGGGGCAGGGGGGACCTATGGCTACACCTTC. Translated: CASSLAGAGGTYGYTF.

V and J are TRBV27 and TRBJ2-3; TRBD1 agrees at 8 bases. Germline CDR1 and CDR2: MNHEY and SMNVEV (reference sequence). The V segment lost 5 bases and the J segment 4 bases; nucleotides outside the gene matches: 11. The CDR3 runs to 16 residues. CDR3 loop: CASSLHLGQGPDTQYF. In DNA, the CDR3 is TGTGCCAGCAGTCTCCATCTAGGACAGGGCCCAGATACGCAGTATTTT.

The chain carries TRBV11-3 and TRBJ2-1; the D gene is possibly TRBD2 (7 bases). Trimming left V 4 bases short and J 4 bases short, with 14 bases between. This CDR3 is built from 15 residues. Germline CDR1 reads SGHNT; CDR2 reads YENEEA. CDR3 residues: CASSSPGEGYNEQFF. The CDR3, as DNA: TGTGCCAGCAGCTCCCCAGGGGAGGGGTACAATGAGCAGTTCTTC.

This sequence joins TRBV7-3 and TRBJ2-1, with 11 bases matching TRBD1. CDR1 and CDR2 from the germline V gene are SGHTA and FQGTGA. J was trimmed by 10 bases and V by 2 bases; bases with no gene match: 7. The CDR3 covers 15 residues. The CDR3 DNA follows: TGTGCCAGCAGCTTAGGGGGACAGGGGGTGGAAGAGCAGTTCTTC. Translation gives CASSLGGQGVEEQFF.

This clone was recorded only once. The chain recombines TRBV27 with TRBJ1-3; D gene ambiguous. The V end lost 2 bases, the J end lost 0 bases, and 8 bases lay between the germline ends. Looked up from germline, CDR1 is MNHEY and CDR2 is SMNVEV (reference sequence). The CDR3 is 15 amino acids. The CDR3 reads CASSLNTNSGNTIYF. The CDR3 nucleotides are TGTGCCAGCAGTTTAAACACCAACTCTGGAAACACCATATATTTT.

The chain has TRBV29-1 and TRBJ1-2, with a tentative D call TRBD1 (5 bases). V lost 4 bases and J 5 bases, leaving 8 bases between the germline ends. CDR1 SQVTM and CDR2 ANQGSEA come from the germline V gene. The CDR3 covers 11 residues. The CDR3 region is CSVGEGYGYTF. The CDR3 DNA sequence: TGCAGCGTTGGGGAGGGGTATGGCTACACCTTC. Full variable domain (missing parts from reference TRBV29-1 and TRBJ1-2): SAVISQKPSRDICQRGTSLTIQCQVDSQVTMMFWYRQQPGQSLTLIATANQGSEATYESGFVIDKFPISRPNLTFSTLTVSNMSPEDSSIYLCSVGEGYGYTFGSGTRLTVV.

The chain is built from TRBV6-5 and TRBJ2-2; 9 positions match TRBD1. Per the germline V gene, CDR1 is MNHEY and CDR2 is SVGAGI. The CDR3 totals 15 residues. J gave up 3 bases and V 4 bases, and 3 bases lay outside the gene matches. The CDR3 region is CASSSRDRDTGELFF. The CDR3 DNA follows: TGTGCCAGCAGTTCCCGGGACAGGGACACCGGGGAGCTGTTTTTT.

This chain joins TRBV7-8 and TRBJ1-2; D is undetermined. Trimming removed 3 bases from V and 4 bases from J, with 9 bases in between. From germline, CDR1 is SGHVS and CDR2 FQNEAQ. The CDR3 has 13 amino acids. The CDR3 nucleotides read TGTGCCAGCAGCTTCCCTGGCTTCTATGGCTACACCTTC. Its protein is CASSFPGFYGYTF.

This chain connects TRBV9 to TRBJ2-1; the match to TRBD2 covers 11 bases. This CDR3 spans 18 amino acids. Trimming at V came to 0 bases and at J to 8 bases, leaving 13 bases not matched to a gene. Germline CDR1 reads SGDLS; CDR2 reads YYNGEE. The CDR3: CASSVGTSGRRVGYEQFF. The CDR3 DNA reads TGTGCCAGCAGCGTAGGTACTAGCGGGAGAAGGGTGGGTTATGAGCAGTTCTTC.